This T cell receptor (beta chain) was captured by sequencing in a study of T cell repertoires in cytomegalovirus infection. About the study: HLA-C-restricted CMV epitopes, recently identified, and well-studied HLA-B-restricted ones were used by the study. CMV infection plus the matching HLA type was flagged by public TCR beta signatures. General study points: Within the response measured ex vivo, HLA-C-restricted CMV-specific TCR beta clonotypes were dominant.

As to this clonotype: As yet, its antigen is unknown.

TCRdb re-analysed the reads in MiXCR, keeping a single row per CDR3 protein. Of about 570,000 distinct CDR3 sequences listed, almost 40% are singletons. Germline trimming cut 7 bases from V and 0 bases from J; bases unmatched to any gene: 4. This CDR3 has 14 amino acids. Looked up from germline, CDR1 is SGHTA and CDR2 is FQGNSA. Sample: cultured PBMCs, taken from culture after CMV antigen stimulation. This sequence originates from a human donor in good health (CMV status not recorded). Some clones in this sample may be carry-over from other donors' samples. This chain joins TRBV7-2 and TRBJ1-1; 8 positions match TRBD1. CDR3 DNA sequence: TGTGCCAGCACCGAACAGGGGGTGAACACTGAAGCTTTCTTT. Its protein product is CASTEQGVNTEAFF.